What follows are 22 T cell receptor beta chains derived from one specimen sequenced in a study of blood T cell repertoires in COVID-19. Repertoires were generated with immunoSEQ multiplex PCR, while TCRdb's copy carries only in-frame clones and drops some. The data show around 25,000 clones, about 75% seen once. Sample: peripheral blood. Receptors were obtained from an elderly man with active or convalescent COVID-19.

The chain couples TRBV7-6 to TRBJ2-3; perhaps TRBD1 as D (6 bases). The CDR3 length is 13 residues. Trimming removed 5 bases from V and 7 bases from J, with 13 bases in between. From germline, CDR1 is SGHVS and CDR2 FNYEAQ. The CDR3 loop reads CASSETQGYTQYF. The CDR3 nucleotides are TGTGCCAGCAGCGAAACACAGGGCTATACGCAGTATTTT.

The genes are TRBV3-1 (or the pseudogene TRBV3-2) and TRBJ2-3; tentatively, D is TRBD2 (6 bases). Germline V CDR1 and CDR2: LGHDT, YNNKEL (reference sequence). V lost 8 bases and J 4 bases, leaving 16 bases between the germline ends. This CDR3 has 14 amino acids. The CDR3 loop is CASRRGRQADTQYF. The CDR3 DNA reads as TGTGCCAGCCGGAGGGGCAGGCAGGCAGATACGCAGTATTTT.

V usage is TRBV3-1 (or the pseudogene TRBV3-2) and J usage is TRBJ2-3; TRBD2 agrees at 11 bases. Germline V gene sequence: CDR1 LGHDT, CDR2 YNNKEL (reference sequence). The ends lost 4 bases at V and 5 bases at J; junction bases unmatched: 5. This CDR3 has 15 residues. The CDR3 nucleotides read TGTGCCAGCAGCCCGACTAGCGGGGACGAAGATACGCAGTATTTT. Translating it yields CASSPTSGDEDTQYF.

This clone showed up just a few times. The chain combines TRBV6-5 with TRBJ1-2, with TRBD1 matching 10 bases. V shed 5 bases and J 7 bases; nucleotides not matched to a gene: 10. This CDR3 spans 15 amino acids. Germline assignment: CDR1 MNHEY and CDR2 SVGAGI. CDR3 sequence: CASSKPGQGSGGYTF. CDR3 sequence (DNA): TGTGCCAGCAGTAAGCCGGGACAGGGGTCTGGTGGCTACACCTTC.

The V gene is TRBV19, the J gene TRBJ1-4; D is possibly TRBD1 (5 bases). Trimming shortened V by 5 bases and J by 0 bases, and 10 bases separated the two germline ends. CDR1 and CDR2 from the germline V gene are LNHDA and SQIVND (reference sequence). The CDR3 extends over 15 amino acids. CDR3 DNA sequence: TGTGCCAGTAGTTTGCGGGGCGCAACTAATGAAAAACTGTTTTTT. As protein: CASSLRGATNEKLFF.

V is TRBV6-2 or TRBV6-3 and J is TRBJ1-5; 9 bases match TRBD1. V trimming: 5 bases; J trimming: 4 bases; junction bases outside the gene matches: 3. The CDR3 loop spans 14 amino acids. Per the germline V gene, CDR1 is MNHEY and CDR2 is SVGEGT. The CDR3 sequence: CASSGGTGNQPQHF. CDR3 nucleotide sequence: TGTGCCAGCAGTGGTGGGACAGGGAATCAGCCCCAGCATTTT.

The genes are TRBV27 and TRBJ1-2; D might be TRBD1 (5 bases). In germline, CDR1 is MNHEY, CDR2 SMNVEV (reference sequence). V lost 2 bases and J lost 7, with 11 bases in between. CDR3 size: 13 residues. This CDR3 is CASSLTGALGYTF. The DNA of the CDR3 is TGTGCCAGCAGTTTAACTGGGGCGCTTGGCTACACCTTC.

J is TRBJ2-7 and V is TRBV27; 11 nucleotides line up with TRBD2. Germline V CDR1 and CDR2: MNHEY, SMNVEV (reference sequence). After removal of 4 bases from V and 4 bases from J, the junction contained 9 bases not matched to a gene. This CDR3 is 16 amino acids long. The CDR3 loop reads CASSSLAGGPGYEQYF. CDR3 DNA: TGTGCCAGCAGTTCATTAGCGGGAGGGCCGGGGTACGAGCAGTACTTC.

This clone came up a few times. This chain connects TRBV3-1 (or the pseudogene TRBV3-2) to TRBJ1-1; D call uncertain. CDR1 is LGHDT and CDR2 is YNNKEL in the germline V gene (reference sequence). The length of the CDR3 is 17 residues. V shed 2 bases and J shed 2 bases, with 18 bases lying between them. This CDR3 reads CASSQPKPFRVNTEAFF. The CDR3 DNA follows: TGTGCCAGCAGCCAACCTAAACCCTTCCGGGTAAACACTGAAGCTTTCTTT.

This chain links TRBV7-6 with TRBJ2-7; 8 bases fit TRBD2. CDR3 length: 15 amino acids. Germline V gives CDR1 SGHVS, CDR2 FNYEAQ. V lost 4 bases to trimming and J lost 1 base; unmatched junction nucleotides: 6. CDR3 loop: CASSSVAGLSYEQYF. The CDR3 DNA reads TGTGCCAGCAGCTCTGTAGCGGGGCTATCCTACGAGCAGTACTTC.

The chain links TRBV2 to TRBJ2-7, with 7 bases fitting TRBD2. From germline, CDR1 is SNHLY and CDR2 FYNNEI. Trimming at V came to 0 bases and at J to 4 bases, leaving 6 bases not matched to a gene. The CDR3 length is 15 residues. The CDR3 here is CASSEAVGGPYEQYF. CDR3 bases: TGTGCCAGCAGTGAAGCAGTGGGAGGGCCTTACGAGCAGTACTTC.

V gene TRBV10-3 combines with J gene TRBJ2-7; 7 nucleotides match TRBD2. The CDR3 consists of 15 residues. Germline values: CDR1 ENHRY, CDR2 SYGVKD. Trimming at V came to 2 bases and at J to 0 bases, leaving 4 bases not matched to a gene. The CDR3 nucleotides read TGTGCCATCAGTGAGGGGCGGGGGAGCTCCTACGAGCAGTACTTC. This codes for CAISEGRGSSYEQYF.

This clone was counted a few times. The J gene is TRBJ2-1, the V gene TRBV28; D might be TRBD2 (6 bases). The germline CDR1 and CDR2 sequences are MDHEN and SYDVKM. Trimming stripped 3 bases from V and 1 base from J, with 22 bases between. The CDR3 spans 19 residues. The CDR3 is CASSFPAGRGERSYNEQFF. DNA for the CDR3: TGTGCCAGCAGTTTCCCGGCGGGAAGAGGGGAAAGGTCCTACAATGAGCAGTTCTTC.

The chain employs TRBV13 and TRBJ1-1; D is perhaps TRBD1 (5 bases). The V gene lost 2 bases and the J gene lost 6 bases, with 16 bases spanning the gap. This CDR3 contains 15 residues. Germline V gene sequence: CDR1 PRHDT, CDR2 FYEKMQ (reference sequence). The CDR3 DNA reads TGTGCCAGCAGCTTAAACGACAGCCCCGGCGCTGAAGCTTTCTTT. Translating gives CASSLNDSPGAEAFF.

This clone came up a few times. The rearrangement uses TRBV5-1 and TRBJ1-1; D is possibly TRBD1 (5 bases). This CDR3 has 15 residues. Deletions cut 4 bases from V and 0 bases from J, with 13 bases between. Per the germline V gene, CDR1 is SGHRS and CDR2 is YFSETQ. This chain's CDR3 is CASSLRGVVNTEAFF. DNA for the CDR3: TGCGCCAGCAGCCTGCGGGGGGTGGTGAACACTGAAGCTTTCTTT.

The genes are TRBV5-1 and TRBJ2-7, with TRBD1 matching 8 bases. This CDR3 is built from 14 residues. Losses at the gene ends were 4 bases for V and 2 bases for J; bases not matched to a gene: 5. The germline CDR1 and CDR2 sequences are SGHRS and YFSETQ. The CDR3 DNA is TGCGCCAGCAGCGACCAGACAGGGGCCTACGAGCAGTACTTC. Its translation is CASSDQTGAYEQYF.

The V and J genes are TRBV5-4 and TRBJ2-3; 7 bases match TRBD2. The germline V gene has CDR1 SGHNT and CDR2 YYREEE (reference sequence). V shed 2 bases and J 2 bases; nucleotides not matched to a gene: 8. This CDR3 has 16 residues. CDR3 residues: CASSLGPGGFTDTQYF. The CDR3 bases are TGTGCCAGCAGCTTAGGACCCGGGGGGTTCACAGATACGCAGTATTTT. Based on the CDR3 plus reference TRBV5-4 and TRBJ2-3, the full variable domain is ETGVTQSPTHLIKTRGQQVTLRCSSQSGHNTVSWYQQALGQGPQFIFQYYREEENGRGNFPPRFSGLQFPNYSSELNVNALELDDSALYLCASSLGPGGFTDTQYFGPGTRLTVL.

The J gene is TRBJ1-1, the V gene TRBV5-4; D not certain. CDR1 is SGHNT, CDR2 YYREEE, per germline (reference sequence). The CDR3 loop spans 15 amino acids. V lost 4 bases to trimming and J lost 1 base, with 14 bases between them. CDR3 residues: CASSLPGGTNTEAFF. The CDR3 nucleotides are TGTGCCAGCAGCCTCCCCGGCGGTACGAACACTGAAGCTTTCTTT.

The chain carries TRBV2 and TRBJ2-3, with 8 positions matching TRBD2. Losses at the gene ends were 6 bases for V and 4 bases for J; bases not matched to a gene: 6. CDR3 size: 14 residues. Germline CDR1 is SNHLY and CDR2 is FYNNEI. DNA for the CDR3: TGTGCCAGCAGCGGGGGGGCCTTAGCAGATACGCAGTATTTT. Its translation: CASSGGALADTQYF. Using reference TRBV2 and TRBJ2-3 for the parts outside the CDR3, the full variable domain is EPEVTQTPSHQVTQMGQEVILRCVPISNHLYFYWYRQILGQKVEFLVSFYNNEISEKSEIFDDQFSVERPDGSNFTLKIRSTKLEDSAMYFCASSGGALADTQYFGPGTRLTVL.

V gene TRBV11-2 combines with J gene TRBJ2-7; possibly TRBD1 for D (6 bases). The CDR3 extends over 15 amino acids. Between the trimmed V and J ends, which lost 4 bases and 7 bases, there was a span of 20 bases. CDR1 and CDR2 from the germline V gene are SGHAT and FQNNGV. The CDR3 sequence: CASSSLTGRAAEQYF. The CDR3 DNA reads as TGTGCCAGCAGCTCCTTGACAGGCCGGGCGGCAGAGCAGTACTTC.

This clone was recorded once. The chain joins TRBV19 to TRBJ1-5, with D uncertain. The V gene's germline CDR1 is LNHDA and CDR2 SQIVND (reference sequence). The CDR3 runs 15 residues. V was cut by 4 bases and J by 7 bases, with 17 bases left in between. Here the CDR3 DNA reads TGTGCCAGTAGTACCGCAGGTGGGAGAGGCCAGCCCCAGCATTTT. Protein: CASSTAGGRGQPQHF. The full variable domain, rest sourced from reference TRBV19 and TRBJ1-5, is DGGITQSPKYLFRKEGQNVTLSCEQNLNHDAMYWYRQDPGQGLRLIYYSQIVNDFQKGDIAEGYSVSREKKESFPLTVTSAQKNPTAFYLCASSTAGGRGQPQHFGDGTRLSIL.

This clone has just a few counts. CDR3 nucleotide sequence: TGTGCCAGCAGTTCTAGGGGAGGGGATGGCTACACCTTC. It specifies CASSSRGGDGYTF. The J gene is TRBJ1-2, the V gene TRBV6-4, with a tentative D call TRBD1 (5 bases). The CDR3 is made up of 13 amino acids. CDR1 is MRHNA and CDR2 is SNTAGT in the germline V gene. Trimming removed 5 bases from V and 6 bases from J, with 13 bases in between.